Each of the 17 T cell receptor beta chains below was sequenced from the same sample in a study of identical twins. TCRdb redid the calling of the 5' RACE reads with MiXCR, one entry per CDR3 protein. The data hold about 890,000 distinct CDR3 sequences, with 9% to 15% observed a single time. These data were also reused for a study on yellow fever vaccine responses in identical twins.

Sequenced input: PBMCs. The source of these receptors is a woman between 18 and 30 years old in good health.

There are many counts of this clonotype. The chain is built from TRBV3-1 and TRBJ2-1; D is ambiguous. The V end lost 2 bases, the J end lost 1 base, and 6 bases lay between the germline ends. The CDR3 is 14 residues long. Germline CDR1 is LGHDT and CDR2 is YNNKEL (reference sequence). The CDR3 region is CASSQPRSYNEQFF. The CDR3, as DNA: TGTGCCAGCAGCCAACCTAGATCCTACAATGAGCAGTTCTTC.

This clonotype was recorded a few times. The J gene is TRBJ2-5, the V gene TRBV4-1, with 11 bases aligning to TRBD2. CDR3 size: 16 residues. V trimming: 0 bases; J trimming: 2 bases; junction bases outside the gene matches: 2. Germline lookup yields CDR1 MGHRA and CDR2 YSYEKL. The CDR3 bases are TGCGCCAGCAGCCAAGAGACTAGCGGGGTGCAAGAGACCCAGTACTTC. As protein: CASSQETSGVQETQYF.

V gene TRBV12-3 or TRBV12-4 combines with J gene TRBJ2-3; 10 nucleotides agree with TRBD2. The CDR3 is 15 residues long. The V gene end was trimmed by 5 bases and the J gene end by 4 bases; junction bases not matched to a gene: 6. CDR3 sequence (DNA): TGTGCCAGCAGTCTCAGCGGGGGGGCCCCAGATACGCAGTATTTT. This encodes CASSLSGGAPDTQYF.

The gene calls are TRBV20-1 and TRBJ2-2; 7 bases match TRBD2. The J segment lost 4 bases and the V segment lost 4 bases, leaving 15 bases of the junction unmatched. CDR1 and CDR2 (germline): DFQATT, SNEGSKA (reference sequence). The CDR3 length is 17 residues. For the CDR3, the DNA is TGCAGTGCTATCGGACTAGATTTAAATGGGGTCACCGGGGAGCTGTTTTTT. Translation gives CSAIGLDLNGVTGELFF.

This clonotype was counted a few times. The DNA for the CDR3 is TGCAGTGAGAACCGGGACATGGGACATGAAAAACTGTTTTTT. As protein: CSENRDMGHEKLFF. The chain uses TRBV20-1 and TRBJ1-4; tentative D call: TRBD1 (6 bases). The CDR3 runs 14 residues. The V gene's germline CDR1 is DFQATT and CDR2 SNEGSKA (reference sequence). Between the trimmed V and J ends, which lost 7 bases and 6 bases, there was a span of 18 bases.

The chain has TRBV18 and TRBJ2-7; TRBD2 aligns across 7 bases. This CDR3 is 16 amino acids long. Germline V gives CDR1 KGHSH, CDR2 LQKENI. V lost 0 bases to trimming and J lost 0 bases; unmatched junction nucleotides: 5. CDR3 bases: TGTGCCAGCTCACCACCGTACAGGACTAGCTCCTACGAGCAGTACTTC. Translation gives CASSPPYRTSSYEQYF.

There are a few counts of this clonotype. The chain couples TRBV11-1 to TRBJ2-3; D may be TRBD2 (5 bases). Trimming took off 4 bases at V and 2 bases at J, with 28 bases between the two ends. In germline, CDR1 is SGHAT, CDR2 FQDESV (reference sequence). The CDR3 runs 20 residues. The CDR3 reads CASSSTTTHGEGPTTDTQYF. CDR3 sequence (DNA): TGTGCCAGCAGCTCAACAACCACACACGGGGAAGGGCCCACCACAGATACGCAGTATTTT. The variable domain in full, completed from reference TRBV11-1 and TRBJ2-3, reads EAEVAQSPRYKITEKSQAVAFWCDPISGHATLYWYRQILGQGPELLVQFQDESVVDDSQLPKDRFSAERLKGVDSTLKIQPAELGDSAMYLCASSSTTTHGEGPTTDTQYFGPGTRLTVL.

A few counts support this clonotype. This rearrangement joins TRBV6-1 to TRBJ2-5; 7 bases line up with TRBD2. The CDR3 is made up of 17 amino acids. V was pared by 7 bases and J by 4 bases, with 18 bases of the junction left unmatched. Germline V gives CDR1 MNHNS, CDR2 SASEGT. This chain's CDR3 is CASTPPGRARRLETQYF. Here the CDR3 DNA reads TGTGCCAGCACCCCACCGGGGAGGGCCCGGAGATTAGAGACCCAGTACTTC.

This chain joins TRBV10-3 and TRBJ2-2, with TRBD1 matching 8 bases. V gave up 8 bases and J gave up 0 bases; unmatched junction bases: 2. Germline V gene lookup returns CDR1 ENHRY and CDR2 SYGVKD. The CDR3 runs 14 residues. The CDR3 is CAIQGASNTGELFF. CDR3 DNA: TGTGCCATCCAGGGGGCCTCGAACACCGGGGAGCTGTTTTTT.

This clonotype was seen a few times. This rearrangement joins TRBV12-3 or TRBV12-4 to TRBJ2-7; D ambiguous. Trimming took 7 bases from V and 3 from J, leaving 13 bases between them. CDR3 length: 13 amino acids. CDR3 nucleotide sequence: TGTGCCAGCACCAGTCACGTCTTCTACGAGCAGTACTTC. Protein sequence: CASTSHVFYEQYF.

This sequence joins TRBV2 and TRBJ2-1, with 11 positions matching TRBD2. This CDR3 spans 16 amino acids. V was pared by 6 bases and J by 6 bases, with 10 bases of the junction left unmatched. Germline CDR1 SNHLY, CDR2 FYNNEI. This CDR3 reads CASRTRLAGSLNEQFF. The CDR3 bases are TGTGCCAGCAGGACCCGACTAGCGGGATCTCTCAATGAGCAGTTCTTC.

Only a few counts were recorded for this clonotype. The rearrangement uses TRBV11-1 and TRBJ1-6, with 9 bases aligning to TRBD1. The germline V gene encodes CDR1 SGHAT and CDR2 FQDESV (reference sequence). CDR3 length: 19 amino acids. J gave up 0 bases and V 6 bases, and 12 bases lay outside the gene matches. This chain's CDR3 is CASRLWTGDVSSYNSPLHF. The CDR3 coding sequence is TGTGCCAGCAGACTTTGGACAGGGGATGTAAGCTCCTATAATTCACCCCTCCACTTT.

This clonotype has a handful of counts. This CDR3 is CASSPQTGGASGANVLTF. The CDR3 DNA reads TGTGCCAGCAGCCCACAGACAGGGGGGGCCTCTGGGGCCAACGTCCTGACTTTC. This sequence joins TRBV11-1 and TRBJ2-6; the match to TRBD1 covers 9 bases. Germline V gene sequence: CDR1 SGHAT, CDR2 FQDESV (reference sequence). The CDR3 has 18 residues. The junction had 8 bases not matched to a gene; V was cut back by 5 bases and J by 0 bases.

J is TRBJ2-2 and V is TRBV20-1; TRBD2 aligns across 8 bases. Germline lookup yields CDR1 DFQATT and CDR2 SNEGSKA (reference sequence). The junction had 13 bases not matched to a gene; V was cut back by 6 bases and J by 4 bases. This CDR3 has 16 residues. The CDR3 DNA follows: TGCAGTGCACACCCACTAGCGGAGTACGGCACCGGGGAGCTGTTTTTT. Its translation: CSAHPLAEYGTGELFF.

This clonotype was counted a few times. This sequence joins TRBV28 and TRBJ2-7; the D gene is possibly TRBD1 (6 bases). V lost 1 base, J lost 5 bases, and 12 bases lay in between. CDR1 and CDR2 (germline): MDHEN, SYDVKM. CDR3 size: 14 residues. The CDR3 spells CASSLFVGANEQYF. The CDR3 coding sequence is TGTGCCAGCAGTTTATTCGTGGGGGCCAACGAGCAGTACTTC.

As concerns this clonotype: One junction end does not reproduce the germline sequence, and a read error may be involved. This rearrangement joins TRBV7-9 to TRBJ2-7; a possible D gene is TRBD1 (5 bases). This CDR3 is 13 amino acids long. CDR1 is SEHNR, CDR2 FQNEAQ, per germline (reference sequence). The CDR3 is CASSLEAGYEQNF. CDR3 DNA: TGTGCCAGCAGCTTAGAAGCAGGGTACGAGCAGAACTTC.

The genes are TRBV28 and TRBJ2-1; 16 nucleotides match TRBD2. The germline V gene encodes CDR1 MDHEN and CDR2 SYDVKM. CDR3 length: 19 amino acids. J gave up 1 base and V 0 bases, and 3 bases lay outside the gene matches. The CDR3, as DNA: TGTGCCAGCAGTTTATGGGGACTAGCGGGAGGGGGTTCCTACAATGAGCAGTTCTTC. This gives the protein CASSLWGLAGGGSYNEQFF.